This T cell receptor (beta chain) was sequenced in a study of T cell responses to AZD1222 COVID-19 vaccine (dated by TCRdb to the early 2020s). With regard to the full study: TCR sequencing was performed for 230 to 250 trial participants, of whom some 200 were given two doses of AZD1222 and some 26 were given two doses of MenACWY control vaccine. Trial participants were enrolled into age subgroups of 18-55, 56-69 and 70-plus years, which contained 148, 28 and 57 TCR-sequenced participants, respectively.

The CDR3 regions of human TCRbeta chains were analyzed by immunosequencing. The published analysis was carried out like this. TCRs in the repertoires were matched against a reference library of SARS-CoV-2-specific TCRs that had been generated with the MIRA antigen-specificity platform. Breadth was defined as the fraction of unique TCRs that were SARS-CoV-2-associated, and depth was defined as the fraction of total T cells that were SARS-CoV-2-associated. Using the MIRA data, every spike-specific TCR was mapped to the spike region that the TCR reacted to and assigned to either a CD4 or a CD8 class. Log10-transformed breadth and depth values were compared by one-way ANOVA with Sidak's multiple comparisons tests. In its TCRdb copy, this immuneACCESS table keeps in-frame sequences only and misses some clones. Where compared with another copy, unresolved V genes explain less than half of these, and the others have no known cause. V and J calls and clone size are given by that table; D and trimming were obtained from the DNA. The sample includes 69,000 or so clones, with around nine tenths observed a single time. The ten largest clones represent more than 4.5% of the sample.

Remarks on this clone: Its antigen is still unknown. One base away there is no much larger clone; base qualities are not given.

The paper as a whole reports these results and caveats: Conclusions about previously exposed vaccinees were limited because only a handful of AZD1222 recipients were SARS-CoV-2 seropositive at baseline. Participants were mostly white British and included more females than males, and it was suggested by the authors that clonal diversity may have been underestimated. Because no samples from the day 14 peak response were available, repertoires could be characterized only after the peak T cell response. Reportedly, close to half of the unique spike-specific TCRs recognized epitopes lying outside the regions that are mutated in the B.1.351 and B.1.1.7 variants. In the small 56-69-year group, the increase in depth fell short of significance, most likely because of low power. CD4 TCRs associated with the vaccine covered the entire spike protein, and the dominant responses were in regions 160-218 and 743-854. A significant rise in spike-specific TCR breadth and depth was observed after two AZD1222 doses relative to day 0 and relative to MenACWY recipients.

Trimming takes 2 bases from V and 1 base from J, and the germline ends sit 14 bases apart. In the germline V gene, CDR1 corresponds to SGDLS and CDR2 to YYNGEE. The CDR3 measures 16 amino acids from cysteine to phenylalanine. This entry keeps only the CDR3 DNA: 48 bases, framed from base 1. Reading the label with the study, this specimen's time point is: about 28 days (+/-7) after the second vaccine dose. The treatment or condition label of this sample denotes: meningococcal conjugate vaccine given as trial control. Vaccinee samples came from UK trials COV001 and COV002, including a single-blind randomized controlled phase 2/3 trial of AZD1222 (ChAdOx1 nCoV-19) in healthy adults. For TCRbeta chain sequencing, PBMC samples from trial participants were taken at day 0 and at day 28 after the second dose.

The chain is made from TRBV9 and TRBJ2-3, and perhaps TRBD1 as D gene, on 7 matching bases. The source is an adult who received the MenACWY meningococcal vaccine as a control. The input for sequencing was peripheral blood, taken 28 days after the second dose of the MenACWY control vaccine. In nucleotides, the sequence is TGTGCCAGCAGCGTTCGGGGGCAGGGGGGCACAGATACGCAGTATTTT. This codes for CASSVRGQGGTDTQYF.